Shown below are 23 T cell receptor beta chains from a single sample sequenced in a study of blood T cell repertoires in COVID-19 (dated by TCRdb to 2020 to 2022). Library construction relied on the immunoSEQ multiplex PCR assay. TCRdb mirrors the immuneACCESS table, restricted to in-frame sequences. Some clones are absent from its copies; in checked studies, under half trace to an unresolved V gene, and the reason for the others is unknown. For this sample the table gives under 300,000 clones, of which more than 65% were detected only once. About 4% of the sample is taken by the ten largest. The specimen sequenced was peripheral blood. The source is a middle-aged woman with active or convalescent COVID-19.

The chain carries TRBV19 and TRBJ2-3; D unresolved. The germline gives CDR1 LNHDA, CDR2 SQIVND (reference sequence). The ends were cut back, 5 bases at V and 5 bases at J, with 8 bases in the middle. The CDR3 length is 12 residues. The CDR3 DNA is TGTGCCAGTAGTTGGCTTGGAGATACGCAGTATTTT. This codes for CASSWLGDTQYF.

As for this clone: The sample has other DNA sequences that encode this CDR3 too. This rearrangement joins TRBV28 to TRBJ1-2, with TRBD1 matching over 12 bases. CDR3 length equals 15 residues. V shed 4 bases, J shed 8 bases, and the junction held 8 bases outside the gene matches. The germline V gene encodes CDR1 MDHEN and CDR2 SYDVKM. For the CDR3, the DNA is TGTGCCAGCAGTTCTCCGGGACAGGGGGCGCGAGGCTACACCTTC. This codes for CASSSPGQGARGYTF.

This rearrangement joins TRBV7-2 to TRBJ2-5, with TRBD2 as a possible D gene (6 bases). From germline, CDR1 is SGHTA and CDR2 FQGNSA. The CDR3 contains 15 residues. V lost 2 bases and J 2 bases, leaving 12 bases between the germline ends. CDR3 in DNA: TGTGCCAGCAGCTTAAACCTGGGGGGACAAGAGACCCAGTACTTC. Its protein is CASSLNLGGQETQYF.

The chain links TRBV2 to TRBJ2-2; D is ambiguous. Trimming removed 1 base from V and 5 bases from J, with 8 bases in between. The germline V gene encodes CDR1 SNHLY and CDR2 FYNNEI. The CDR3 runs to 14 residues. The CDR3 loop reads CASSEVGVTGELFF. The CDR3 nucleotides read TGTGCCAGCAGTGAAGTAGGAGTGACCGGGGAGCTGTTTTTT. Full variable domain (remainder filled in from reference TRBV2 and TRBJ2-2): EPEVTQTPSHQVTQMGQEVILRCVPISNHLYFYWYRQILGQKVEFLVSFYNNEISEKSEIFDDQFSVERPDGSNFTLKIRSTKLEDSAMYFCASSEVGVTGELFFGEGSRLTVL.

The rearrangement links TRBV3-1 (or the pseudogene TRBV3-2) to TRBJ1-6; no clear D. Germline V CDR1 and CDR2: LGHDT, YNNKEL (reference sequence). The V and J ends lost 0 bases and 0 bases respectively, with 12 bases between them. The CDR3 extends over 18 amino acids. In nucleotides, the CDR3 is TGTGCCAGCAGCCAAGATTACCGACGGAGCTCCTATAATTCACCCCTCCACTTT. This gives the protein CASSQDYRRSSYNSPLHF.

The table lists this clone with a count of one. Other DNA sequences from this sample encode an identical CDR3 as well. The CDR3 sequence: CASSLETGSSYEQYF. CDR3 coding DNA: TGCGCCAGCAGCTTGGAAACGGGAAGCTCCTACGAGCAGTACTTC. The chain is built from TRBV5-1 and TRBJ2-7; TRBD2 is a possible D gene (5 bases). Germline V lookup: CDR1 SGHRS, CDR2 YFSETQ. This CDR3 is built from 15 residues. With 0 bases removed from V and 0 bases from J, the gap between germline ends came to 10 bases.

The V gene is TRBV27, the J gene TRBJ2-7; TRBD1 matches 7 bases. The CDR3 spans 14 residues. Germline CDR1 and CDR2: MNHEY and SMNVEV (reference sequence). V was clipped by 3 bases and J by 1 base; unmatched bases: 3. This chain's CDR3 is CASSFTGASYEQYV. CDR3 sequence (DNA): TGTGCCAGCAGTTTTACAGGGGCGTCCTACGAGCAGTACGTC.

The chain recombines TRBV12-3 or TRBV12-4 with TRBJ2-7, with 9 bases matching TRBD1. V shed 6 bases and J 7 bases; nucleotides not matched to a gene: 7. There are 13 residues in the CDR3. CDR3 sequence (DNA): TGTGCCAGCAGACTACAGGGGGCGGGGGAGCAGTACTTC. It translates to CASRLQGAGEQYF.

The V and J genes are TRBV4-1 and TRBJ1-3, with TRBD1 identical over 7 bases. The CDR3 consists of 16 residues. Germline V gene data show CDR1 as MGHRA and CDR2 as YSYEKL. The V gene end was trimmed by 0 bases and the J gene end by 4 bases; junction bases not matched to a gene: 6. The CDR3 loop is CASSQEWTGVGNTIYF. In DNA form, the CDR3 reads TGCGCCAGCAGCCAAGAATGGACAGGAGTCGGAAACACCATATATTTT.

The J gene is TRBJ2-3, the V gene TRBV11-2; D is undetermined. The V end lost 1 base, the J end lost 6 bases, and 17 bases lay between the germline ends. Germline CDR1 is SGHAT and CDR2 is FQNNGV. The CDR3 covers 16 residues. The CDR3 loop reads CASSLGQRINADTQYF. CDR3 in DNA: TGTGCCAGCAGCTTAGGCCAGCGAATAAACGCCGATACGCAGTATTTT.

This clone showed up just a few times. This sequence joins TRBV14 and TRBJ1-6; D uncertain. Germline V gene data show CDR1 as SGHDN and CDR2 as FVKESK. The CDR3 is made up of 16 amino acids. Trimming shortened V by 0 bases and J by 6 bases, and 12 bases separated the two germline ends. The CDR3 loop reads CASSQDTGLINSPLHF. The CDR3 DNA sequence: TGTGCCAGCAGCCAAGATACCGGGTTGATTAATTCACCCCTCCACTTT.

The rearrangement joins TRBV4-2 to TRBJ1-2, with 11 bases matching TRBD1. Trimming at V came to 0 bases and at J to 7 bases, leaving 10 bases not matched to a gene. The CDR3 consists of 17 residues. The germline gives CDR1 LGHNA, CDR2 YNFKEQ. CDR3 in DNA: TGTGCCAGCAGCCAAGAGAGGGGGACAGGGGGGAGAGGTGGCTACACCTTC. Translating it yields CASSQERGTGGRGGYTF.

This clone was observed a few times. The rearrangement joins TRBV6-5 to TRBJ1-1, with TRBD1 matching over 7 bases. Germline CDR1 and CDR2: MNHEY and SVGAGI. With V trimmed by 6 bases and J by 1 base, 2 bases remained unmatched. This CDR3 region has 13 residues. The chain's CDR3 is CASSPGGNTEAFF. CDR3 DNA: TGTGCCAGCAGCCCAGGGGGGAACACTGAAGCTTTCTTT.

The J gene is TRBJ2-1, the V gene TRBV24-1; D not certain. Between the trimmed V and J ends, which lost 4 bases and 1 base, there was a span of 7 bases. In germline, CDR1 is KGHDR, CDR2 SFDVKD. The CDR3 totals 14 residues. The CDR3 loop is CATSDPDSYNEQFF. The CDR3, as DNA: TGTGCCACCAGTGACCCAGATTCCTACAATGAGCAGTTCTTC.

The chain is built from TRBV5-4 and TRBJ1-2, with D possibly matching TRBD1 (6 bases). V lost 6 bases to trimming and J lost 4 bases, with 19 bases between them. The CDR3 loop spans 15 amino acids. Looked up from germline, CDR1 is SGHNT and CDR2 is YYREEE (reference sequence). In DNA form, the CDR3 reads TGTGCCAGCACCTTCACTGGGACACCCACCTATGGCTACACCTTC. It translates to CASTFTGTPTYGYTF.

The chain uses TRBV14 and TRBJ1-2; weak D call: TRBD1 (5 bases). CDR3 length: 15 residues. Germline loops: CDR1 SGHDN, CDR2 FVKESK. With 1 base removed from V and 5 bases from J, the gap between germline ends came to 14 bases. The DNA of the CDR3 is TGTGCCAGCAGCCAAGGGGGAGGGGCGCGATATGGCTACACCTTC. Translating gives CASSQGGGARYGYTF.

The chain recombines TRBV4-1 with TRBJ1-1; 10 nucleotides align to TRBD1. Germline lookup yields CDR1 MGHRA and CDR2 YSYEKL. Trimming at V came to 3 bases and at J to 0 bases, leaving 13 bases not matched to a gene. This CDR3 region has 19 residues. Here the CDR3 DNA reads TGCGCCAGCAGCCACCGGCGCGAAGGGACAGGGGCGATGAACACTGAAGCTTTCTTT. Its protein product is CASSHRREGTGAMNTEAFF.

The chain combines TRBV2 with TRBJ1-5; 7 bases align to TRBD1. The germline CDR1 and CDR2 sequences are SNHLY and FYNNEI. CDR3 length: 14 amino acids. Trimming took 7 bases from V and 9 from J; bases not matched to a gene: 12. The CDR3 nucleotides are TGTGCCAGCAACGAACAGGGGACGAGAGGGCCCCAGCATTTT. Protein sequence: CASNEQGTRGPQHF.

This clone has a single count. This chain uses TRBV28 with TRBJ1-1; 9 nucleotides agree with TRBD1. The J segment lost 6 bases and the V segment lost 3 bases, leaving 8 bases of the junction unmatched. The germline gives CDR1 MDHEN, CDR2 SYDVKM. The CDR3 sequence is 15 residues long. The CDR3 nucleotides read TGTGCCAGCAGTTTTTGGACAGGGGAGGTCCCTGAAGCTTTCTTT. Residues: CASSFWTGEVPEAFF.

V is TRBV2 and J is TRBJ2-5; 11 bases are a match to TRBD2. Germline V CDR1 and CDR2: SNHLY, FYNNEI. Trimming removed 4 bases from V and 4 bases from J; junction bases left unmatched: 5. This CDR3 contains 15 residues. CDR3 amino acids: CASSASGTSGETQYF. The CDR3 DNA is TGTGCCAGCAGTGCTTCCGGGACTAGCGGAGAGACCCAGTACTTC.

The V call is TRBV6-5, the J call TRBJ1-2, with D uncertain. The V gene lost 11 bases and the J gene lost 1 base, with 8 bases spanning the gap. The CDR3 is 11 amino acids. CDR1 and CDR2 (germline): MNHEY, SVGAGI. CDR3 sequence (DNA): TGTGCCTCCGGAGTTAACTATGGCTACACCTTC. Amino acid sequence: CASGVNYGYTF.

The chain combines TRBV5-1 with TRBJ2-7; TRBD2 matches 11 bases. This CDR3 is built from 16 residues. Germline lookup yields CDR1 SGHRS and CDR2 YFSETQ. V gave up 4 bases and J gave up 2 bases; unmatched junction bases: 8. This chain's CDR3 is CASSREGLAAAYEQYF. The CDR3 DNA reads TGCGCCAGCAGCCGGGAGGGACTAGCGGCGGCCTACGAGCAGTACTTC.

The genes are TRBV28 and TRBJ2-2; D gene ambiguous. Trimming shortened V by 6 bases and J by 0 bases, and 5 bases separated the two germline ends. CDR1 MDHEN and CDR2 SYDVKM come from the germline V gene. The CDR3 covers 13 residues. In nucleotides, the CDR3 is TGTGCCAGCAGGAACACGAACACCGGGGAGCTGTTTTTT. Translation gives CASRNTNTGELFF. Full variable domain (outside the CDR3, taken from reference TRBV28 and TRBJ2-2): DVKVTQSSRYLVKRTGEKVFLECVQDMDHENMFWYRQDPGLGLRLIYFSYDVKMKEKGDIPEGYSVSREKKERFSLILESASTNQTSMYLCASRNTNTGELFFGEGSRLTVL.